Following are 9 T cell receptor beta chains from one sample sequenced in a study of OX40 agonist ivuxolimab in advanced cancers. Repertoires were generated with immunoSEQ multiplex PCR, while TCRdb's copy carries only in-frame clones and drops some. The sample lists some 20,000 clones, over 60% seen once, with 40% to 55% in the top ten. The specimen comprised CD4+ or CD8+ T cells sorted from blood, sampled in a trial of the OX40 agonist ivuxolimab. The receptors originated from an adult with an advanced solid tumor such as melanoma, head and neck, liver or kidney cancer.

This chain links TRBV6-1 with TRBJ2-7; 9 bases agree with TRBD1. The CDR3 is made up of 14 amino acids. CDR1 MNHNS and CDR2 SASEGT come from the germline V gene. Germline trimming cut 6 bases from V and 3 bases from J; bases unmatched to any gene: 6. CDR3 sequence (DNA): TGTGCCAGCAGCTTTGGGACAGGGCTCTACGAGCAGTACTTC. This codes for CASSFGTGLYEQYF.

The chain recombines TRBV9 with TRBJ2-1; no reliable D call. Trimming removed 1 base at V and 6 bases at J, with 11 bases between. CDR3 length: 14 amino acids. CDR1 is SGDLS, CDR2 YYNGEE, per germline. The CDR3 spells CASSVSTRVNEQFF. In DNA form, the CDR3 reads TGTGCCAGCAGCGTATCGACCCGGGTCAATGAGCAGTTCTTC.

CDR3 protein: CASTDSPGLIYEQYF. As DNA, the CDR3 is TGTGCCAGCACCGACTCTCCGGGACTGATCTACGAGCAGTACTTC. The chain combines TRBV7-2 with TRBJ2-7; maybe TRBD2 (6 bases). Trimming shortened V by 7 bases and J by 3 bases, and 19 bases separated the two germline ends. The CDR3 has 15 amino acids. Germline CDR1 and CDR2: SGHTA and FQGNSA.

This chain connects TRBV9 to TRBJ2-7; 8 nucleotides match TRBD1. This CDR3 has 14 amino acids. Germline loops: CDR1 SGDLS, CDR2 YYNGEE. Unmatched junction bases numbered 1, after V lost 0 bases and J lost 2 bases. The CDR3 DNA follows: TGTGCCAGCAGCGTAGGGGGACAGGCCTACGAGCAGTACTTC. It is translated as CASSVGGQAYEQYF.

V gene TRBV5-1 combines with J gene TRBJ2-5; D is perhaps TRBD1 or TRBD2 (5 bases each). The CDR3 contains 15 residues. CDR1 SGHRS and CDR2 YFSETQ come from the germline V gene. V gave up 3 bases and J gave up 0 bases, with 12 bases separating them. CDR3 amino acids: CASSSAGTYQETQYF. The CDR3 region has the DNA TGCGCCAGCAGCTCCGCCGGGACCTACCAAGAGACCCAGTACTTC.

This chain uses TRBV6-4 with TRBJ2-3; TRBD2 matches 7 bases. CDR3 length: 16 amino acids. Germline values: CDR1 MRHNA, CDR2 SNTAGT. Trimming at V came to 2 bases and at J to 1 base, leaving 6 bases not matched to a gene. CDR3 residues: CASSDSGGSGTDTQYF. The CDR3 nucleotides read TGTGCCAGCAGTGACAGTGGCGGGAGCGGCACAGATACGCAGTATTTT.

This sequence joins TRBV7-8 and TRBJ2-4, with D perhaps TRBD2 (6 bases). The CDR3 is 16 residues long. Germline V gene lookup returns CDR1 SGHVS and CDR2 FQNEAQ. Trimming pared 2 bases from V and 1 base from J, leaving 12 bases between. CDR3 amino acids: CASSLSGDAAKNIQYF. CDR3 bases: TGTGCCAGCAGCTTATCGGGGGACGCGGCCAAAAACATTCAGTACTTC.

J is TRBJ2-5 and V is TRBV7-9; TRBD1 aligns across 7 bases. J gave up 0 bases and V 4 bases, and 5 bases lay outside the gene matches. This CDR3 spans 15 amino acids. Looked up from germline, CDR1 is SEHNR and CDR2 is FQNEAQ (reference sequence). The CDR3 nucleotides read TGTGCCAGCAGCTCAAGACAGGGAAACCAAGAGACCCAGTACTTC. Its protein product is CASSSRQGNQETQYF.

The genes are TRBV5-1 and TRBJ2-5; D is possibly TRBD2 (5 bases). The J call could be wrong; TRBJ2-7 is a better fit for the DNA end. Germline V gives CDR1 SGHRS, CDR2 YFSETQ. CDR3 length: 12 residues. CDR3: CASSFSGYEQYF. The CDR3 DNA is TGCGCCAGCAGCTTTTCGGGGTACGAGCAGTACTTC.